This passage covers 2 T cell receptor beta chains from one sample sequenced in a study of blood T cell dynamics during melanoma immunotherapy. The sample's time point: pre-treatment baseline. TCRdb's copy holds only in-frame clones and misses some; the assay was immunoSEQ multiplex PCR. The table includes around 880 clones, 89% detected once. The source was cell-free DNA from blood, collected from a patient treated with checkpoint blockade. These receptors were collected from a human donor with melanoma.

The rearrangement joins TRBV2 to TRBJ1-4; 12 nucleotides line up with TRBD1. Trimming took 2 bases from V and 0 from J; bases not matched to a gene: 7. The CDR3 consists of 19 residues. Per germline, CDR1 SNHLY and CDR2 FYNNEI. The CDR3 here is CASSEIGTGGRATNEKLFF. The CDR3 DNA sequence: TGTGCCAGCAGTGAAATTGGGACAGGGGGCCGAGCAACTAATGAAAAACTGTTTTTT.

The genes are TRBV1 and TRBJ1-2; the table calls TRBD1, which could not be checked here. TRBV1 is an annotated pseudogene. The length of the CDR3 is 16 residues. CDR3 DNA sequence: TGCACCAGCAGCCAAGCGACAGGGGGCGACAACTATGGCTACACCTTC. Protein product: CTSSQATGGDNYGYTF.